This TCR beta chain is from a study of shared clonotypes between healthy human individuals. Study summary: Samples came from two female and a few male donors aged 18 to 49. Study results and limitations: Sampling used blood alone; tissue repertoires probably differ.

With ten immunoSEQ deep assay plates, unsorted PBMC DNA underwent sequencing. Sequencing was performed with immunoSEQ multiplex PCR; in TCRdb, only in-frame clones are kept and a portion is missing. The sample has hundreds of thousands of clones, more than 70% seen once. On this clone itself: Its antigen is currently unknown.

Donors had no recently reported acute infections or vaccinations and were HIV-negative. This receptor was obtained from a woman between 40 and 55 years old in good health. Some clones in this sample may be carry-over from other donors' samples. Input material: PBMCs.

Here the CDR3 DNA reads TGTGCCAGCAGTTTAGAATGGAGTCAGGGAAACACCATATATTTT. Translation: CASSLEWSQGNTIYF. The chain carries TRBV28 and TRBJ1-3; D call uncertain. The V gene's germline CDR1 is MDHEN and CDR2 SYDVKM. V was cut by 2 bases and J by 4 bases, with 12 bases left in between. CDR3 length equals 15 residues.